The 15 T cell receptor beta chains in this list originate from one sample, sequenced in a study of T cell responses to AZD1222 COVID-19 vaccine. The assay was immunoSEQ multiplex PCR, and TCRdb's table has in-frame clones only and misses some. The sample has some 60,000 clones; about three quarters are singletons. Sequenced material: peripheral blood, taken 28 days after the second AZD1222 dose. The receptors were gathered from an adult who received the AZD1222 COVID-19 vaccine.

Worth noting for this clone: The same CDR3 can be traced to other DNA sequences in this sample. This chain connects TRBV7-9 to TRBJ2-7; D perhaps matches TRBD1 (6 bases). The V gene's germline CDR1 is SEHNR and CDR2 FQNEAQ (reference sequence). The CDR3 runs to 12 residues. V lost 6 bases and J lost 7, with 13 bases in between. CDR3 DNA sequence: TGTGCCAGCAGTCCAACAGGGTATGAGCAGTACTTC. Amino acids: CASSPTGYEQYF.

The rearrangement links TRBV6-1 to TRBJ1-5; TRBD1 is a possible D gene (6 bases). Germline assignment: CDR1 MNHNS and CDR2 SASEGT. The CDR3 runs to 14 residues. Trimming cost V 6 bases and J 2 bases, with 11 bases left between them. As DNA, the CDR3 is TGTGCCAGCAGACAAAGACAGGGCAATCAGCCCCAGCATTTT. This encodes CASRQRQGNQPQHF.

CDR3 protein: CASATNRGYGYTF. In DNA, the CDR3 is TGTGCCAGTGCTACGAACCGGGGCTATGGCTACACCTTC. V and J are TRBV19 and TRBJ1-2; D is unclear. This CDR3 region has 13 residues. With 8 bases removed from V and 4 bases from J, the gap between germline ends came to 14 bases. Germline values: CDR1 LNHDA, CDR2 SQIVND (reference sequence).

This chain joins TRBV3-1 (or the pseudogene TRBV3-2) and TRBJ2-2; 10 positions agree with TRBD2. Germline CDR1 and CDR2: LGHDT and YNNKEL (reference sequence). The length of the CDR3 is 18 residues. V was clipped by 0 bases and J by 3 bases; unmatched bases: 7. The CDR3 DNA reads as TGTGCCAGCAGCCAAGATCTTAGTCTAGCGGGGGACACCGGGGAGCTGTTTTTT. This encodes CASSQDLSLAGDTGELFF.

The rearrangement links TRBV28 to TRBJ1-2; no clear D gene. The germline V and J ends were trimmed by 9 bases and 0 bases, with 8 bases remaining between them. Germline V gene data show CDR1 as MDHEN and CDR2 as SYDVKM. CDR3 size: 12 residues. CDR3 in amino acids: CASTTPNYGYTF. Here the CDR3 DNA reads TGTGCCAGTACGACTCCTAACTATGGCTACACCTTC.

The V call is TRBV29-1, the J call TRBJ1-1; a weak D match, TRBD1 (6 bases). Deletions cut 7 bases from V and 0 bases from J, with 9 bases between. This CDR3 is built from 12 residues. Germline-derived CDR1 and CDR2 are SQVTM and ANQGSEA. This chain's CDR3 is CSAGQVNTEAFF. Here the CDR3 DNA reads TGCAGCGCGGGACAAGTGAACACTGAAGCTTTCTTT.

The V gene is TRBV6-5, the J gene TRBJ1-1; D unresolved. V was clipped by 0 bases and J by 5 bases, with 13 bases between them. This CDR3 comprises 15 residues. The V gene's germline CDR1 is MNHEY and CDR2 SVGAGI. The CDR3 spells CASSYSGTLGTEAFF. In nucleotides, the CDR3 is TGTGCCAGCAGTTACTCAGGCACCCTGGGGACTGAAGCTTTCTTT.

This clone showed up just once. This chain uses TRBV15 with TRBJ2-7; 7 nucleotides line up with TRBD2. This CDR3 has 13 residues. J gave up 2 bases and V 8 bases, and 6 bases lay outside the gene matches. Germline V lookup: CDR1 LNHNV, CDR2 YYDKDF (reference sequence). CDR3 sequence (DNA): TGTGCCACCGGGAGCGGGGATACCTACGAGCAGTACTTC. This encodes CATGSGDTYEQYF.

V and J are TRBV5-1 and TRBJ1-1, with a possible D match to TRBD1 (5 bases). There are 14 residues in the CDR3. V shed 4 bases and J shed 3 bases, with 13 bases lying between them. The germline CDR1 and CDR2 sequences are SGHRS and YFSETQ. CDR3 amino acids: CASSIGTADTEAFF. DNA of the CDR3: TGCGCCAGCAGCATCGGGACCGCTGACACTGAAGCTTTCTTT.

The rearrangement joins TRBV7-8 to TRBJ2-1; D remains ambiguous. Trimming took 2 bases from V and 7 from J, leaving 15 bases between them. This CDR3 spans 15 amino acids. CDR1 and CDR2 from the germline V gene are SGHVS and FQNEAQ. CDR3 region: CASSLRSSLGNEQFF. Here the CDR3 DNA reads TGTGCCAGCAGCTTAAGGAGTAGCTTAGGAAATGAGCAGTTCTTC.

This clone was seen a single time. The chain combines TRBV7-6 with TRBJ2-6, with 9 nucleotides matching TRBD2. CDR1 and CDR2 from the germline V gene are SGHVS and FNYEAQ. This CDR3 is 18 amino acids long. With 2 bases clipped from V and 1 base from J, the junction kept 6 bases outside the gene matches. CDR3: CASSLSASGESGANVLTF. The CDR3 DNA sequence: TGTGCCAGCAGCTTATCGGCTAGCGGGGAATCTGGGGCCAACGTCCTGACTTTC.

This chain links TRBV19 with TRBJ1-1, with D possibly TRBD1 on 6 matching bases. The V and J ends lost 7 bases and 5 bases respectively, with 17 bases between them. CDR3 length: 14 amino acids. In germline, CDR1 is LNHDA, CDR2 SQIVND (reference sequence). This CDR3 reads CASTLGAQRTEAFF. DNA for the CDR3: TGTGCCAGTACTTTGGGGGCCCAGAGGACTGAAGCTTTCTTT.

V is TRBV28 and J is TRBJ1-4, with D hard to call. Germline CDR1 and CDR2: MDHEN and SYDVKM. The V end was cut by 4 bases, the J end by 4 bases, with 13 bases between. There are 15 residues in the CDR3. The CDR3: CASSYSGIDNEKLFF. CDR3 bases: TGTGCCAGCAGTTATTCGGGCATCGATAATGAAAAACTGTTTTTT.

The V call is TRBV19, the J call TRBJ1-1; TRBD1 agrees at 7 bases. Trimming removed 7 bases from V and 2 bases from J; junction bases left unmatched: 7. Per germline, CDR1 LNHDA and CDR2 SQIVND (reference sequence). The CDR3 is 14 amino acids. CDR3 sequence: CASTLDRANTEAFF. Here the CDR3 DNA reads TGTGCCAGTACCCTAGACAGGGCTAACACTGAAGCTTTCTTT.

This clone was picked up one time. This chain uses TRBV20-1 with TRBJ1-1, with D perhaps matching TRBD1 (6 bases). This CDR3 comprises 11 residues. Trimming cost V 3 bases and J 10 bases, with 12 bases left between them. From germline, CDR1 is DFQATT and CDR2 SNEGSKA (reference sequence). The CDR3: CSASRDMGAFF. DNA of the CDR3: TGCAGTGCTAGCCGGGACATGGGAGCTTTCTTT.